This T cell receptor (beta chain) was captured by sequencing in a study of blood T cell repertoires in COVID-19. The V and J ends lost 5 bases and 8 bases respectively, with 15 bases between them. Per germline, CDR1 MNHEY and CDR2 SVGEGT. The CDR3 length is 13 residues. In the study's own analysis: Amplification with reference gene primers provided the estimates of nucleated cell counts. The assay was immunoSEQ multiplex PCR, and TCRdb's table has in-frame clones only and misses some. That table is the source of V, J and clone size, and D and trimming were worked out from the DNA. The table records 100,000 to 120,000 clones, 85% of them present only once.

This receptor was obtained from a human donor in a cohort sampled during active COVID-19. Sequenced material: peripheral blood. The chain has TRBV6-2 or TRBV6-3 and TRBJ1-1; weak D call: TRBD1 (6 bases). The CDR3: CASSPPWTAEAFF. CDR3 bases: TGTGCCAGCAGTCCACCGTGGACAGCCGAAGCTTTCTTT.